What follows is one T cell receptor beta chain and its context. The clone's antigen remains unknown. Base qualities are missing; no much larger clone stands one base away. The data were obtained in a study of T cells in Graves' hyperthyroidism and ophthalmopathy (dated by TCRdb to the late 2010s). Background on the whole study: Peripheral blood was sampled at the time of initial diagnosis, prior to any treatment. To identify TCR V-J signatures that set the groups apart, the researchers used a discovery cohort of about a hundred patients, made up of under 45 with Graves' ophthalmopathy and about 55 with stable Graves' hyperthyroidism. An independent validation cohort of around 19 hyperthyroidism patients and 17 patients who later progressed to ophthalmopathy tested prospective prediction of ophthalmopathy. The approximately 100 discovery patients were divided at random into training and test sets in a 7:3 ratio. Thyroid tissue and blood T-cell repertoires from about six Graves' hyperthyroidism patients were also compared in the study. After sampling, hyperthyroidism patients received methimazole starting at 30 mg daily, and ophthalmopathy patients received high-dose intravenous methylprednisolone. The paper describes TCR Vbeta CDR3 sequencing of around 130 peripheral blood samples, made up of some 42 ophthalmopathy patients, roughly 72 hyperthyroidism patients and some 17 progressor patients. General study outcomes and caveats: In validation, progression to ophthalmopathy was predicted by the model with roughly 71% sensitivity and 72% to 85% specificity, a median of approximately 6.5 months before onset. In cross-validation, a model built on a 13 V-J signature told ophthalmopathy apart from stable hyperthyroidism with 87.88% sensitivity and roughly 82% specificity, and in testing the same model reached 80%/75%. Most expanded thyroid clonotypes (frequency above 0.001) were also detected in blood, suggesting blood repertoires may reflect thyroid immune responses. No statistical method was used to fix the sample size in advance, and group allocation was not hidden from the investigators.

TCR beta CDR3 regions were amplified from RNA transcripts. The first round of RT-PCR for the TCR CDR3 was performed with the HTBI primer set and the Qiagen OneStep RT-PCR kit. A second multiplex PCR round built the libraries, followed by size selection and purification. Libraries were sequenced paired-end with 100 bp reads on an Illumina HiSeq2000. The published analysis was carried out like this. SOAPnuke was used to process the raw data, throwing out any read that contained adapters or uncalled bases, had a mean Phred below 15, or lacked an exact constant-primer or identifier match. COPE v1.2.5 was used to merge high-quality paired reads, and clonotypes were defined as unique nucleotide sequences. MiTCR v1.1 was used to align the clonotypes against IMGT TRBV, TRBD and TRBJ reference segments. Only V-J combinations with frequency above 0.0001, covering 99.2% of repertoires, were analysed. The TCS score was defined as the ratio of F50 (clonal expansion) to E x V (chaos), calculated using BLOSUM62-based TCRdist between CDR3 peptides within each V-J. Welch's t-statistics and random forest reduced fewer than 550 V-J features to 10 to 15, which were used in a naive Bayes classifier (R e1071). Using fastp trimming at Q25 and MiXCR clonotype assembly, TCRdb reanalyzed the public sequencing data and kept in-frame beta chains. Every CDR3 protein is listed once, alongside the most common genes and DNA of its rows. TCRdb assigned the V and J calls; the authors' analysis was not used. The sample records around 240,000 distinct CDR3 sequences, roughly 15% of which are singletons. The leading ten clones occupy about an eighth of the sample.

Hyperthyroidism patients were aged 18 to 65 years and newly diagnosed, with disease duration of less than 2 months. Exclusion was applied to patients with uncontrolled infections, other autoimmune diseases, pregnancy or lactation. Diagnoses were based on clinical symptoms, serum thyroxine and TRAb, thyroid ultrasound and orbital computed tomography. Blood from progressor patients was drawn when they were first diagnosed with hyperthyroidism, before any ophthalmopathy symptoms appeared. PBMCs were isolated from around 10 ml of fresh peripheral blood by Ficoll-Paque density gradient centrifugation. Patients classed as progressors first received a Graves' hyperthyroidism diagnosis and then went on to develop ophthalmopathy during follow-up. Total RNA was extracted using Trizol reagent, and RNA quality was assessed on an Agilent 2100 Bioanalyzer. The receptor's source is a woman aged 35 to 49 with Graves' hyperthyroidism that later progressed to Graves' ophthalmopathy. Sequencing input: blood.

The nucleotide sequence reads TGTGCCAGTAGCGAGAAACTTAGCACAGATACGCAGTATTTT. It is translated as CASSEKLSTDTQYF. The chain links TRBV19 with TRBJ2-3, with no reliable assignment of the D segment. V loses 6 bases, J loses 0 bases, and the germline ends lie 10 bases apart. The germline V gene (reference sequence) specifies LNHDA as CDR1 and SQIVND as CDR2. There are 14 amino acids in the CDR3, from cysteine to phenylalanine inclusive. The entry retains the CDR3 DNA only, 42 bases that are in frame from base 1.